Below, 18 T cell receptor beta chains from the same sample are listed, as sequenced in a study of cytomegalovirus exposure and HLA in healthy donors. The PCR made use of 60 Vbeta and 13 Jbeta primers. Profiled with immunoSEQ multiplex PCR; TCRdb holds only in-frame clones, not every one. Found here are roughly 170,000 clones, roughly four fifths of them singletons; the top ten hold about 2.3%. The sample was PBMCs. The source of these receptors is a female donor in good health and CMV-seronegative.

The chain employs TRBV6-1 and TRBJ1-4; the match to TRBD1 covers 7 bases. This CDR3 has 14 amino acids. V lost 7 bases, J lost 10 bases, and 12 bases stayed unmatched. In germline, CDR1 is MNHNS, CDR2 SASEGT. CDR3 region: CASKMGTANGKLFF. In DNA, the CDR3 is TGTGCCAGCAAAATGGGGACAGCGAACGGAAAACTGTTTTTT.

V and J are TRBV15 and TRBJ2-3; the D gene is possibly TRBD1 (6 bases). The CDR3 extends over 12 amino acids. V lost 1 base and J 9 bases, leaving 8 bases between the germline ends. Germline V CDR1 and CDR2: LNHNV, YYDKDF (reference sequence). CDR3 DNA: TGTGCCACCAGCAGAGGTGACAGGACGCAGTATTTT. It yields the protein CATSRGDRTQYF.

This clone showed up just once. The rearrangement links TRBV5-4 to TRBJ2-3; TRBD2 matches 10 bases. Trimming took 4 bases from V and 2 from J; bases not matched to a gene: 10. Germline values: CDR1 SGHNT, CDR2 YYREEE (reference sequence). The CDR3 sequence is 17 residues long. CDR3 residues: CASSPSAGTSATDTQYF. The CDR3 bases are TGTGCCAGCAGCCCAAGCGCAGGGACTAGCGCCACAGATACGCAGTATTTT.

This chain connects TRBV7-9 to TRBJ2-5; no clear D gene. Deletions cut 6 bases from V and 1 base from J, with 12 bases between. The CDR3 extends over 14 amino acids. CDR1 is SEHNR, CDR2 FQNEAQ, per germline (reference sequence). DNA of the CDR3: TGTGCCAGCAGGGATCCCCCTAGCCAAGAGACCCAGTACTTC. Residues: CASRDPPSQETQYF.

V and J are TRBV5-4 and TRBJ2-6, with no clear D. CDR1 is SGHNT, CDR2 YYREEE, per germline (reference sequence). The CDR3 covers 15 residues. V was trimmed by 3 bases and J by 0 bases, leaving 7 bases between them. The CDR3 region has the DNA TGTGCCAGCAGCTCTGGCAGCTCTGGGGCCAACGTCCTGACTTTC. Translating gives CASSSGSSGANVLTF.

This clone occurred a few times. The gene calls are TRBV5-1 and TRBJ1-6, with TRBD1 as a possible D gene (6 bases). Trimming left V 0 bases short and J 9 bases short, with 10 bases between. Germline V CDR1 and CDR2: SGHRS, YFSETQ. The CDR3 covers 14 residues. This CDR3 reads CASSLARGSSPLHF. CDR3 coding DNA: TGCGCCAGCAGCTTGGCCAGGGGTAGTTCACCCCTCCACTTT.

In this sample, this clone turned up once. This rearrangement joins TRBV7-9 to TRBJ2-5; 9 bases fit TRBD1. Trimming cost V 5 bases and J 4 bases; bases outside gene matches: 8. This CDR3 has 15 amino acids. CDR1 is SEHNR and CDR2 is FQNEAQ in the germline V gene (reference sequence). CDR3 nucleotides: TGTGCCAGCAGCCCAGGACAGGGGACGAGAGAGACCCAGTACTTC. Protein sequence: CASSPGQGTRETQYF.

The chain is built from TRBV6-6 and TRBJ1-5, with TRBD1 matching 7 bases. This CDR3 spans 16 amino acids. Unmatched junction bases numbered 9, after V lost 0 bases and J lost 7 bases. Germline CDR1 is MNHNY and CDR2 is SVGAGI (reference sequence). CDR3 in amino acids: CASSYSFHRGGQPQHF. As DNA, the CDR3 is TGTGCCAGCAGTTACTCGTTTCACAGGGGAGGACAGCCCCAGCATTTT.

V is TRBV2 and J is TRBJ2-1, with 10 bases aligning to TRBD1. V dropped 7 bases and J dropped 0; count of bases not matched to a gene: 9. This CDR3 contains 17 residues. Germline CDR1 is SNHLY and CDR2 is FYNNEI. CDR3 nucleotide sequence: TGTGCCAGCATCCGGGACAGGGGAAGGAGCTCCTACAATGAGCAGTTCTTC. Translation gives CASIRDRGRSSYNEQFF.

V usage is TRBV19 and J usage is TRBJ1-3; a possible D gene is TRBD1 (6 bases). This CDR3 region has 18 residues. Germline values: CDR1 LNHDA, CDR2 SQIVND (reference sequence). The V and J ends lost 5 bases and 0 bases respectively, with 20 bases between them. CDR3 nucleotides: TGTGCCAGTAGTCGGCGCCCGTCGGACAGAAACTCTGGAAACACCATATATTTT. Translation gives CASSRRPSDRNSGNTIYF.

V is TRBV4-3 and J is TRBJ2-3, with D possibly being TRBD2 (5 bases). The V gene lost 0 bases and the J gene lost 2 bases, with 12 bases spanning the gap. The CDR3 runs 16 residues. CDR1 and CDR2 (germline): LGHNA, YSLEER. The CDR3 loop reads CASSQDQTGYTDTQYF. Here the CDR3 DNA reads TGCGCCAGCAGCCAAGATCAAACGGGATACACAGATACGCAGTATTTT.

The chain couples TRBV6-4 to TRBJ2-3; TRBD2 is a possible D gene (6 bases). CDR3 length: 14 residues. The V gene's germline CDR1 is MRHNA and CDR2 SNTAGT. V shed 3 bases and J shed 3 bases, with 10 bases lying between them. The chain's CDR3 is CASSEGGPTDTQYF. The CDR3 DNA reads TGTGCCAGCAGTGAAGGAGGGCCAACAGATACGCAGTATTTT.

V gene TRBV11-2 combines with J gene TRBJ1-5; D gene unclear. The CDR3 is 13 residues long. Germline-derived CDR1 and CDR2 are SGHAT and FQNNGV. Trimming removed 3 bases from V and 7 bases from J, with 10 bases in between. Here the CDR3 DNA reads TGTGCCAGCAGCTTGGACCGGGAACAGCCCCAGCATTTT. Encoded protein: CASSLDREQPQHF.

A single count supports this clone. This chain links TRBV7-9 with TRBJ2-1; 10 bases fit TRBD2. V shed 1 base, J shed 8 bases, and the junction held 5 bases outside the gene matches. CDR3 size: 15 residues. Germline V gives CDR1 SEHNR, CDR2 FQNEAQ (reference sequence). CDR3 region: CASSLGASGSDEQFF. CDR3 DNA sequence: TGTGCCAGCAGCTTAGGGGCTAGCGGGAGCGATGAGCAGTTCTTC.

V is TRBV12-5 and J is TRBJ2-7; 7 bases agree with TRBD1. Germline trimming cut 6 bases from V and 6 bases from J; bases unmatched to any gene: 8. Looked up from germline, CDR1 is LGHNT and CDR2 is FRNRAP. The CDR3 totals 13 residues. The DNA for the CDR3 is TGTGCTAGTGGCCTGGGGACAGCTATCGAGCAGTACTTC. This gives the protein CASGLGTAIEQYF.

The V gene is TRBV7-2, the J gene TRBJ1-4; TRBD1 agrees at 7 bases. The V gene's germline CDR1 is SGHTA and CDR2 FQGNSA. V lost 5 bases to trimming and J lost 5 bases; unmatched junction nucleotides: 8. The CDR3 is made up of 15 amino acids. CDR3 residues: CASSGSQGRNEKLFF. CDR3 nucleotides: TGTGCCAGCAGCGGTTCACAGGGGAGGAATGAAAAACTGTTTTTT.

In nucleotides, the CDR3 is TGCGCCAGCAGGGACGGGAGGGATTCACCCCTCCACTTT. Its protein is CASRDGRDSPLHF. The rearrangement joins TRBV5-1 to TRBJ1-6; D is uncertain. The CDR3 is 13 residues long. Germline CDR1 SGHRS, CDR2 YFSETQ. The V gene lost 5 bases and the J gene lost 8 bases, with 11 bases spanning the gap.

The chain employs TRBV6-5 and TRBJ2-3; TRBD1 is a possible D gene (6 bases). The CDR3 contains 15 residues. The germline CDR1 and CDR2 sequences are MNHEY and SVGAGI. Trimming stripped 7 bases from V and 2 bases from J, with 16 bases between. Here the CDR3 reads CASTLGAGDTDTQYF. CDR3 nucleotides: TGTGCCAGCACCCTAGGGGCAGGGGACACAGATACGCAGTATTTT.